This is a list of T cell receptor beta chains from one sample in a study of blood T cell repertoires in COVID-19. Produced via immunoSEQ multiplex PCR; TCRdb's table is partial and in-frame only. The repertoire holds 250,000 or so clones, with about 87% as singletons. The sequencing input was PBMCs or T cells enriched from blood (not recorded which). These receptors came from a woman aged 25 to 45 with acute COVID-19. Both conserved end residues are part of each CDR3. The D gene is left open where the match is weak. Size is omitted from some rows. Given values are once, few, many or a class for expanded clones.

J,V,D,size,DNA,CDR3
TRBJ1-1,TRBV27,-,-,TGTGCCAGCAGTTTACAGGGGTTAAACACTGAAGCTTTCTTT,CASSLQGLNTEAFF
TRBJ2-3,TRBV5-1,TRBD2,-,TGCGCCAGCAGCTTGGGTAGCGGGAGTTGGACCGGCACAGATACGCAGTATTTT,CASSLGSGSWTGTDTQYF
TRBJ2-7,TRBV4-3,TRBD2,-,TGCGCCAGCAGCCAGTTTTTTAGCGGGGGAGCTTTTTCCGAGCAGTACTTC,CASSQFFSGGAFSEQYF
TRBJ1-2,TRBV28,-,-,TGTGCCAGCAGTTCGCCAGGGAATGGCTACACCTTC,CASSSPGNGYTF
TRBJ2-6,TRBV14,TRBD1,once,TGTGCCAGCAGCCGAACCGGGACAGGGAGATCTGGGGCCAACGTCCTGACTTTC,CASSRTGTGRSGANVLTF
TRBJ2-6,TRBV15,TRBD1,few,TGTGCCACCAGCAGGGAACCGGGACAGATCTCTGGGGCCAACGTCCTGACTTTC,CATSREPGQISGANVLTF
TRBJ2-2,TRBV4-3,TRBD1,-,TGCGCCAGCAGCCAGGGGACAGGGAACACCGGGGAGCTGTTTTTT,CASSQGTGNTGELFF
TRBJ1-6,TRBV19,-,-,TGTGCCAGTACCCCGGGGGTGAGGGGACCCCTCCACTTT,CASTPGVRGPLHF
TRBJ2-2,TRBV7-3,TRBD2,-,TGTGCCAGCGCGGCTAGCGGGGCCACCGGGGAGCTGTTTTTT,CASAASGATGELFF
TRBJ2-3,TRBV10-3,TRBD2,-,TGTGCCATCACCAGGACTAGCGGGGACCCAGATACGCAGTATTTT,CAITRTSGDPDTQYF
TRBJ2-5,TRBV5-1,-,-,TGCGCCAGCAGCTTGGCCGGAGGGCAAGAGACCCAGTACTTC,CASSLAGGQETQYF
TRBJ2-2,TRBV2,-,-,TGTGCCAGCAGTGAGACTAGACAGAGCCTGGTGATGTTTTTT,CASSETRQSLVMFF
TRBJ2-2,TRBV4-2,TRBD2,once,TGTGCCAGCAGCCAAGAGCTGGCGGGAGGGCGGACCGGGGAGCTGTTTTTT,CASSQELAGGRTGELFF
TRBJ1-4,TRBV4-3,-,-,TGCGCCAGCAGCCCGGAGTTTTTCGGGGGTGAAAAACTGTTTTTT,CASSPEFFGGEKLFF
TRBJ2-7,TRBV5-8,-,once,TGTGCCAGCAGCTTGTTACAGGGTAACCCCTACGAGCAGTACTTC,CASSLLQGNPYEQYF
TRBJ2-7,TRBV2,-,-,TGTGCCAGCACCCCTAAGGGCAGGGAGGCTTACGAGCAGTACTTC,CASTPKGREAYEQYF
TRBJ2-1,TRBV6-5,TRBD2,few,TGTGCCAGCAGCCCGAGAGGGACTAGTGTCCATGAGCAGTTCTTC,CASSPRGTSVHEQFF
TRBJ2-1,TRBV4-1,-,-,TGCGCCAGCAGCTACAGGGTCCTGAATGAGCAGTTCTTC,CASSYRVLNEQFF
TRBJ1-5,TRBV2,-,-,TGTGCCAGCAGTTTGGACACGAGCAGCAATCAGCCCCAGCATTTT,CASSLDTSSNQPQHF
TRBJ2-7,TRBV14,-,few,TGTGCCAGCAGCCTGCGGCCACTAAGTCAAGAGCAGTACTTC,CASSLRPLSQEQYF
TRBJ2-7,TRBV4-1,TRBD1,-,TGCGCCAGCAGCCAAAGGACAGGGCAACCCTACGAGCAGTACTTC,CASSQRTGQPYEQYF
TRBJ1-6,TRBV19,TRBD1,-,TGTGCCAGTAGCAGGACAGGGGATAATTCACCCCTCCACTTT,CASSRTGDNSPLHF
TRBJ2-7,TRBV30,TRBD2,-,TGTGCCTGGAGCGTAGGACTAGGAGACTACGAGCAGTACTTC,CAWSVGLGDYEQYF
TRBJ1-6,TRBV6-6,-,-,TGTGCCAGCAGTCCGGACAGCGAAAACTCCTATAATTCACCCCTCCACTTT,CASSPDSENSYNSPLHF
TRBJ2-2,TRBV4-3,TRBD2,-,TGCGCCAGCAAAGAAGCGGGAGTAAACACCGGGGAGCTGTTTTTT,CASKEAGVNTGELFF
TRBJ1-1,TRBV5-1,TRBD1,-,TGCGCCAGCAGCTCCTTTGACAGGGGGAACACTGAAGCTTTCTTT,CASSSFDRGNTEAFF
TRBJ2-3,TRBV4-1,TRBD2,-,TGCGCCAGCAGCCATCCCGGACTAGCCACAGATACGCAGTATTTT,CASSHPGLATDTQYF
TRBJ2-7,TRBV3-1/TRBV3-2,-,-,TGTGCCAGCAGTCTAACCCCCTACGAGCAGTACTTC,CASSLTPYEQYF
TRBJ2-2,TRBV14,-,-,TGTGCCAGCAGCCAAGTTTCCGGGTTGAACACCGGGGAGCTGTTTTTT,CASSQVSGLNTGELFF
TRBJ2-1,TRBV7-9,TRBD2,-,TGTGCCAGCAGCTTGGGACTAGCAGAGGGAAATGAGCAGTTCTTC,CASSLGLAEGNEQFF
TRBJ2-3,TRBV7-2,-,-,TGTGCCAGCAGCCCCTCTTTCGGGCTAGTTGGGGGGGATACGCAGTATTTT,CASSPSFGLVGGDTQYF
TRBJ2-7,TRBV4-1,-,-,TGCGCCAGCAGCCGCCTCCCCTTGGGGGAGGTAGGGGAGCAGTACTTC,CASSRLPLGEVGEQYF
TRBJ2-3,TRBV3-1/TRBV3-2,TRBD2,-,TGTGCCAGCAGCCAACGAGGTACCAGCGGGGGGACTGATACGCAGTATTTT,CASSQRGTSGGTDTQYF
TRBJ1-2,TRBV12-3/TRBV12-4,TRBD1,-,TGTGCCAGCAGTTTAGCTCGGGACAGGGACTACACCTTC,CASSLARDRDYTF
TRBJ2-1,TRBV27,TRBD1,-,TGTGCCAGCGACTCGACAGGGTACAATGAGCAGTTCTTC,CASDSTGYNEQFF
TRBJ2-3,TRBV6-4,-,few,TGTGCCAGCAGTGACTCTTCCGGGAGCGCCACAGATACGCAGTATTTT,CASSDSSGSATDTQYF
TRBJ1-2,TRBV6-5,TRBD1,-,TGTGCCAGCAGAGACAGGGAACTCTATGGCTACACCTTC,CASRDRELYGYTF
TRBJ2-2,TRBV11-2,-,-,TGTGCCAGCAGTACGACAGGTTATTTAACCGGGGAGCTGTTTTTT,CASSTTGYLTGELFF
TRBJ2-3,TRBV5-1,TRBD2,-,TGCGCCAGCAGCTTGGGTACTAGCGGGAGTCCGGATACGCAGTATTTT,CASSLGTSGSPDTQYF
TRBJ2-6,TRBV29-1,TRBD2,-,TGCAGCGTTGATTTTACTAGCGGGAGCTCTGGGGCCAACGTCCCGACTTTC,CSVDFTSGSSGANVPTF
TRBJ2-7,TRBV11-2,TRBD2,-,TGTGCCAGCAGCAATAAGCTAGCGGGAGTCGACTACGAGCAGTACTTC,CASSNKLAGVDYEQYF
TRBJ1-4,TRBV25-1,TRBD1,-,TGTGCCAGCAGTCCCCCGGGGACAGGGGTGGTTGAAAAACTGTTTTTT,CASSPPGTGVVEKLFF
TRBJ2-7,TRBV3-1/TRBV3-2,-,-,TGTGCCAGCAGCCAAGACAGTGACTCCTACGAGCAGTACTTC,CASSQDSDSYEQYF
TRBJ2-7,TRBV2,TRBD1,-,TGTGCCAGCAGTGTACCCACTTCCGGGACAGGGATGGGCGAGCAGTACTTC,CASSVPTSGTGMGEQYF
TRBJ1-5,TRBV28,-,many,TGTGCCAGCAGTCCGACCGGGGGGCAGCCCCAGCATTTT,CASSPTGGQPQHF
TRBJ1-3,TRBV1,-,-,TGCACCAGCAGCCAAGCGTCGGGAGTTCATGGAAACACCATATATTTT,CTSSQASGVHGNTIYF
TRBJ2-2,TRBV7-9,TRBD1,-,TGTGCCAGCAGCTTAGGGCGACAGGGATTCGGGGACACCGGGGAGCTGTTTTTT,CASSLGRQGFGDTGELFF
TRBJ1-2,TRBV4-1,TRBD1,-,TGCGCCAGCAGCCAGGGATCGACAGGGAGTTTTGGTGGCTACACCTTC,CASSQGSTGSFGGYTF
TRBJ1-6,TRBV27,TRBD1,-,TGTGCCAGCAGTTTAACCCCAGGGGGGAATTCACCCCTCCACTTT,CASSLTPGGNSPLHF
TRBJ2-7,TRBV3-1/TRBV3-2,TRBD2,-,TGTGCCAGCAGCCAAGATCTCCTAGCGGGAGGTACCACCTACGAGCAGTACTTC,CASSQDLLAGGTTYEQYF
TRBJ1-1,TRBV6-2/TRBV6-3,-,-,TGTGCCAGCAGTCCCGAATTTACAAAAGCTTTCTTT,CASSPEFTKAFF
TRBJ2-7,TRBV28,TRBD2,once,TGTGCCAGCAGTCCCGGATTAGCGGGAGCGGGCGAGCAGTACTTC,CASSPGLAGAGEQYF
TRBJ2-1,TRBV19,-,few,TGTGCCAGTAGTATAGTCGCCTTAACGGTACCCGCTCTGAGAAGCTCCTACAATGAGCAGTTCTTC,CASSIVALTVPALRSSYNEQFF
TRBJ1-3,TRBV9,-,-,TGTGCCAATTTCCGGGACATCTCGGGAAACACCATATATTTT,CANFRDISGNTIYF
TRBJ2-7,TRBV6-2/TRBV6-3,TRBD2,-,TGTGCCAGCAGTCACGGACTAGCGGGAGGGCAGGCCGAGCAGTACTTC,CASSHGLAGGQAEQYF